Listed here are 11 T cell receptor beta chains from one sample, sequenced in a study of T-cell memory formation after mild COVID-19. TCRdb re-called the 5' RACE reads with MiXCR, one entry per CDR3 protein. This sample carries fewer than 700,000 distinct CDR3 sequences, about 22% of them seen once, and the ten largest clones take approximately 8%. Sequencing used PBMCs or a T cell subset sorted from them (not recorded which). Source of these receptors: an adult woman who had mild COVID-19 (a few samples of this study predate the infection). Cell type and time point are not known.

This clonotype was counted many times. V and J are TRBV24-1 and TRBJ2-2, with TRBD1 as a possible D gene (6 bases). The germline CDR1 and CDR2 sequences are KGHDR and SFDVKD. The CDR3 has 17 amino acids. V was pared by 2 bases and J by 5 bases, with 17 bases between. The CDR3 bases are TGTGCCACCAGTGATTCACCTGGGACACAAGTTACCGGGGAGCTGTTTTTT. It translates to CATSDSPGTQVTGELFF.

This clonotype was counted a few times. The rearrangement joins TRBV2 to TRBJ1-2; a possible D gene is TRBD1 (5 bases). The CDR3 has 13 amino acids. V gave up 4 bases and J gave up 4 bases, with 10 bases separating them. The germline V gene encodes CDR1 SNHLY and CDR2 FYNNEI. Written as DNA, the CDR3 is TGTGCCAGCAGTGCGGGACGGACCTATGGCTACACCTTC. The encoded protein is CASSAGRTYGYTF.

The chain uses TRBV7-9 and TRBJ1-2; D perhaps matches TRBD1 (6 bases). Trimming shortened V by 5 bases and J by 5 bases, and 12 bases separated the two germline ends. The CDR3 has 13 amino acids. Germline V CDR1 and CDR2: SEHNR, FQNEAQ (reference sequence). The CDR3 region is CASSLDRIYGYTF. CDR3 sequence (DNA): TGTGCCAGCAGCCTTGACAGGATATATGGCTACACCTTC.

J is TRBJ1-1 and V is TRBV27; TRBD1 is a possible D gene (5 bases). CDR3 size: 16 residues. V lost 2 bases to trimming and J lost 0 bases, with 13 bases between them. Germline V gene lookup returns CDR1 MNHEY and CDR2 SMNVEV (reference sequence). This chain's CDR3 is CASSLGGTALNTEAFF. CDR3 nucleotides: TGTGCCAGCAGTTTAGGGGGAACTGCCCTGAACACTGAAGCTTTCTTT.

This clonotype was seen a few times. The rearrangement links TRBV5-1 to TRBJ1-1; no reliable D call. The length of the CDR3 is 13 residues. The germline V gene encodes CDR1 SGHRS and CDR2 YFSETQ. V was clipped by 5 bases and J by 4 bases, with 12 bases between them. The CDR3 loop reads CASSSGGRTEAFF. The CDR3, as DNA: TGCGCCAGCAGTTCTGGCGGGCGCACTGAAGCTTTCTTT.

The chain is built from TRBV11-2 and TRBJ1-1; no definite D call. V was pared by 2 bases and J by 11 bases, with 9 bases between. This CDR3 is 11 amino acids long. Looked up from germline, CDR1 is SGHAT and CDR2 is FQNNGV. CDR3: CASSLIGSAFF. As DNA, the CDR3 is TGTGCCAGCAGCTTAATAGGGTCTGCTTTCTTT.

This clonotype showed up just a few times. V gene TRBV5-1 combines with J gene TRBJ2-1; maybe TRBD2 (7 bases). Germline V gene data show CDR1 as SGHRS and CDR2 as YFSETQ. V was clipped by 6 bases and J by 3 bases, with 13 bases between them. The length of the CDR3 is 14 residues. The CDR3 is CASIRGASYNEQFF. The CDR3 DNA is TGCGCCAGCATCCGGGGGGCTAGCTACAATGAGCAGTTCTTC.

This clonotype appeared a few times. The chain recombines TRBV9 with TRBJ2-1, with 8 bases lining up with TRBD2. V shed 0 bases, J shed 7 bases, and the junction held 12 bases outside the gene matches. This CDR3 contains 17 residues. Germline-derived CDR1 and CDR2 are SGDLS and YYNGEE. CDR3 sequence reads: CASSVGGSSGSSNEQFF. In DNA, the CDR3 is TGTGCCAGCAGCGTAGGAGGAAGCAGCGGGAGTTCAAATGAGCAGTTCTTC.

The CDR3 reads CASSQGTSWETQYF. In DNA form, the CDR3 reads TGTGCCAGCAGCCAAGGAACCTCTTGGGAGACCCAGTACTTC. This chain joins TRBV14 and TRBJ2-5, with D unclear. V was cut by 1 base and J by 5 bases, with 11 bases left in between. Germline CDR1 is SGHDN and CDR2 is FVKESK. There are 14 residues in the CDR3.

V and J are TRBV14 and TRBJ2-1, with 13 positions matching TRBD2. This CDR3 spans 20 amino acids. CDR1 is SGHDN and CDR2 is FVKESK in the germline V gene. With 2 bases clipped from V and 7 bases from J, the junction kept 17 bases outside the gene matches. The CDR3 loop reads CASSQRDPWTSGGRGNEQFF. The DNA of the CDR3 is TGTGCCAGCAGCCAACGAGACCCCTGGACTAGCGGGGGCCGGGGGAATGAGCAGTTCTTC.

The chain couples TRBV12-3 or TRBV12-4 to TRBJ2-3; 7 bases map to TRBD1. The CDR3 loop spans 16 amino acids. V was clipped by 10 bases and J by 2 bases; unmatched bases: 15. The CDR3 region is CATSPTTGAHTDTQYF. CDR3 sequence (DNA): TGTGCCACTAGCCCCACCACAGGGGCCCACACAGATACGCAGTATTTT.